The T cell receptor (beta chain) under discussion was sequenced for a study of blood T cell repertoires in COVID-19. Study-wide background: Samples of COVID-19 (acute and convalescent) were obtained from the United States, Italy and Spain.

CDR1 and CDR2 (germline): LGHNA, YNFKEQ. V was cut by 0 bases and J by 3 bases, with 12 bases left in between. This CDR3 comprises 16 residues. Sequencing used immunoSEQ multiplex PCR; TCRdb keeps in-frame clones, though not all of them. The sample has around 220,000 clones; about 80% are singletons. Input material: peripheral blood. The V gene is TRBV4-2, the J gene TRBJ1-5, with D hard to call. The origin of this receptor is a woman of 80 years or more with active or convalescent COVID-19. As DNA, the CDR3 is TGTGCCAGCAGCCAAGATACGGGTCAGTTCAATCAGCCCCAGCATTTT. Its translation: CASSQDTGQFNQPQHF.